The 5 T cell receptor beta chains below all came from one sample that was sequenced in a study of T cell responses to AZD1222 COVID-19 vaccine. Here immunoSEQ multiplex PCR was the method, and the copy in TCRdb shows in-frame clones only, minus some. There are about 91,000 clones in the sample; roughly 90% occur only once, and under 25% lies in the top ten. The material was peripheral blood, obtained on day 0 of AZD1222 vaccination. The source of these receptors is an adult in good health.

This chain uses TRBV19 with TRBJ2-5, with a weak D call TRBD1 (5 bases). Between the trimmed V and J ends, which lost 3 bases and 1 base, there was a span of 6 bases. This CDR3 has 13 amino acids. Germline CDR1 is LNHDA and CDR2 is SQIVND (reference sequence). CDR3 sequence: CASSIQGQETQYF. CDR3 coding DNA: TGTGCCAGTAGTATTCAGGGCCAAGAGACCCAGTACTTC.

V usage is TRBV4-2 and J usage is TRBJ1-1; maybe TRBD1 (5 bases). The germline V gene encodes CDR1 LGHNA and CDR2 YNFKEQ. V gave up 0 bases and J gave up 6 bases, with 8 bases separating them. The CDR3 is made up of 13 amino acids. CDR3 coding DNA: TGTGCCAGCAGCCAAGATGTGGGGGCTGAAGCTTTCTTT. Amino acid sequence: CASSQDVGAEAFF.

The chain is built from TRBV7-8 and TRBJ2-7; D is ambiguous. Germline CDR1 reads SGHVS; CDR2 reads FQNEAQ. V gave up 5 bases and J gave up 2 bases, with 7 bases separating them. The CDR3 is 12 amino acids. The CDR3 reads CASSPQTYEQYF. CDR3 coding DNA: TGTGCCAGCAGCCCGCAAACCTACGAGCAGTACTTC.

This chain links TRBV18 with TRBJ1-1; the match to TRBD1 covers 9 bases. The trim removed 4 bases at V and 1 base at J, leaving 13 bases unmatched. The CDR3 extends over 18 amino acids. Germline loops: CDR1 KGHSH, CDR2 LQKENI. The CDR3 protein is CASSLNYRGLGGNTEAFF. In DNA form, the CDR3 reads TGTGCCAGCTCACTCAATTACAGGGGGCTTGGAGGGAACACTGAAGCTTTCTTT.

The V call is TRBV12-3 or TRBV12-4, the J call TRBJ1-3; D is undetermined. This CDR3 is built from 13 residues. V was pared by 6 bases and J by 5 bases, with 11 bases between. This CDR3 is CASSPRPRNTIYF. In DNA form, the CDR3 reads TGTGCCAGCAGCCCCCGCCCCAGAAACACCATATATTTT.